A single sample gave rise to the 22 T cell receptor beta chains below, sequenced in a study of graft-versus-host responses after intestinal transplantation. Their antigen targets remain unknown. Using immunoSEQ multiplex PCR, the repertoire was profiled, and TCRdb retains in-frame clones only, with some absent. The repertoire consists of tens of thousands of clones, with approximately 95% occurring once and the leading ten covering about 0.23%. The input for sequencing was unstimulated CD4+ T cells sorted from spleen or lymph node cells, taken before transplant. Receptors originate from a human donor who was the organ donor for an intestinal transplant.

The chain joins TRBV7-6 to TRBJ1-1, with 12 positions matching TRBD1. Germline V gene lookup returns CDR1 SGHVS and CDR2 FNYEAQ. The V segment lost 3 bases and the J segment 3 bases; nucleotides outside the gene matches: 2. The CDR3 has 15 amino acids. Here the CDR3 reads CASSFGTGGYTEAFF. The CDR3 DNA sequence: TGTGCCAGCAGCTTCGGGACAGGGGGCTACACTGAAGCTTTCTTT.

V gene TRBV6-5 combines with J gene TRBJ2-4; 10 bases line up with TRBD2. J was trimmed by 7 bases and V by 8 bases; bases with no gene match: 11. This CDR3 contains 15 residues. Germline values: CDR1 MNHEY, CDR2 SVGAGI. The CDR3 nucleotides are TGTGCCAGCTCGCCTAGCGGGGGAGTGAGGAACATTCAGTACTTC. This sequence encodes CASSPSGGVRNIQYF.

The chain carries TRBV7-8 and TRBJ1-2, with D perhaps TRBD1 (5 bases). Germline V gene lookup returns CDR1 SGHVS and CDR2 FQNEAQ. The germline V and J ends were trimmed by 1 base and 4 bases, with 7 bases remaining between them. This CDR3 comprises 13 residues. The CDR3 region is CASSLGQFYGYTF. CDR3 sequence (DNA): TGTGCCAGCAGCTTAGGACAGTTCTATGGCTACACCTTC.

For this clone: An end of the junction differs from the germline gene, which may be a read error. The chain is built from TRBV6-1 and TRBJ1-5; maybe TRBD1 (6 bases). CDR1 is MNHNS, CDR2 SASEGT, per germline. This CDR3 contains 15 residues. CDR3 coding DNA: TGTGCCGGCAGTGAAGCGCTTCGGGGGGCTCAGCCCCAGCATTTT. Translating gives CAGSEALRGAQPQHF.

In DNA form, the CDR3 reads TGTGCCAGCAGCTTATTCGCCGGACAGGGCCCCTACACCTTC. Residues: CASSLFAGQGPYTF. This rearrangement joins TRBV7-3 to TRBJ1-2; 8 bases align to TRBD1. The CDR3 loop spans 14 amino acids. The V gene end was trimmed by 2 bases and the J gene end by 10 bases; junction bases not matched to a gene: 9. CDR1 is SGHTA, CDR2 FQGTGA, per germline.

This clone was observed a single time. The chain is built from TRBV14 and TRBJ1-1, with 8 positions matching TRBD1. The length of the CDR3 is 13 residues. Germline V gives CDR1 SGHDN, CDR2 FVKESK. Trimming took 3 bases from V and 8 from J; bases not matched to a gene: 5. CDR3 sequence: CASSQLRTGEAFF. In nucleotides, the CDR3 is TGTGCCAGCAGCCAGCTCCGGACAGGGGAAGCTTTCTTT.

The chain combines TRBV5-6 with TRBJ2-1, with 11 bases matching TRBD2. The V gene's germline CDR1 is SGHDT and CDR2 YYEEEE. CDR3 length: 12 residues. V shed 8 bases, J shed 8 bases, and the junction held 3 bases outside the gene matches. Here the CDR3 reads CASSGGADEQFF. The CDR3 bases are TGTGCCAGTAGCGGGGGGGCTGATGAGCAGTTCTTC. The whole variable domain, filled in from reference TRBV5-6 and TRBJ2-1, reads DAGVTQSPTHLIKTRGQQVTLRCSPKSGHDTVSWYQQALGQGPQFIFQYYEEEERQRGNFPDRFSGHQFPNYSSELNVNALLLGDSALYLCASSGGADEQFFGPGTRLTVL.

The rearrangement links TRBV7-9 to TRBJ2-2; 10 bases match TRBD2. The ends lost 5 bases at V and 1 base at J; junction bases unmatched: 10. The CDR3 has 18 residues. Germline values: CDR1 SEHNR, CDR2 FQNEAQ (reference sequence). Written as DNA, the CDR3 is TGTGCCAGCAGCACGCCATCCTCTAGCGGGGGGAACACCGGGGAGCTGTTTTTT. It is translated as CASSTPSSSGGNTGELFF.

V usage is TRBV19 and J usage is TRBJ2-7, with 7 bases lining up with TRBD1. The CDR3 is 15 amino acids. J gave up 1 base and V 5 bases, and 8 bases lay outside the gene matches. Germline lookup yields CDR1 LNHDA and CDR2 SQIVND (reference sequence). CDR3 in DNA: TGTGCCAGTAGTGCTGACAGGGCCGCTTCCTACGAGCAGTACTTC. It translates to CASSADRAASYEQYF.

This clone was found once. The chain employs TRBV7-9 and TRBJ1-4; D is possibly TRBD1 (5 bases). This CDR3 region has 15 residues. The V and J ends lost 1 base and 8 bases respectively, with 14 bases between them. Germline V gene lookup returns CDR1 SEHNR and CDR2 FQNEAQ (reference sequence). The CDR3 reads CASSLGGGRREKLFF. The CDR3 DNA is TGTGCCAGCAGCTTAGGGGGGGGACGCCGGGAAAAACTGTTTTTT.

The CDR3 is CASSRTGFDYGYTF. In DNA form, the CDR3 reads TGTGCCAGCAGCCGGACAGGTTTTGACTATGGCTACACCTTC. J is TRBJ1-2 and V is TRBV7-2, with 7 bases identical to TRBD1. CDR1 and CDR2 (germline): SGHTA, FQGNSA. The CDR3 spans 14 residues. V lost 5 bases to trimming and J lost 3 bases; unmatched junction nucleotides: 6.

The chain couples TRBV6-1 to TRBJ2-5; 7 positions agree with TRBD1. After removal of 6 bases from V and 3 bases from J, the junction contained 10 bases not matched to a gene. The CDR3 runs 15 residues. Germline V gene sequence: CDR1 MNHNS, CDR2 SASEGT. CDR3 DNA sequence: TGTGCCAGCAGCTTAATGGGACAGAAAGAAGAGACCCAGTACTTC. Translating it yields CASSLMGQKEETQYF.

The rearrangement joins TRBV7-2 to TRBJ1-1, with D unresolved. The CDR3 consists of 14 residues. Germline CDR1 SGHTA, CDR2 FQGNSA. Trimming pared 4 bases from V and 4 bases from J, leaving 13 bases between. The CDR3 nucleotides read TGTGCCAGCAGCTCAGCCTCCTCAGGCACTGAAGCTTTCTTT. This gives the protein CASSSASSGTEAFF.

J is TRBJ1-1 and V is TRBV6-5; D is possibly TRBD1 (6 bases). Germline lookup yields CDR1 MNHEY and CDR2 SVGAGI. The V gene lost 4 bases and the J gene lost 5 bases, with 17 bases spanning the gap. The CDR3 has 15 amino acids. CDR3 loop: CASSLQGRGGTEAFF. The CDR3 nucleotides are TGTGCCAGCAGTTTACAGGGTAGGGGGGGGACTGAAGCTTTCTTT.

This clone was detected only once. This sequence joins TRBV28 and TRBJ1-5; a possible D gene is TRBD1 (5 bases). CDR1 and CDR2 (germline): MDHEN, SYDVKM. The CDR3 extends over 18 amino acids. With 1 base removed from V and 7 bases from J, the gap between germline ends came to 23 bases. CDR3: CASSLSAEERGPGQPQHF. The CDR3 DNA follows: TGTGCCAGCAGTTTATCCGCCGAGGAGCGGGGACCGGGGCAGCCCCAGCATTTT.

CDR3 residues: CASSLSDHYNEQFF. CDR3 DNA sequence: TGTGCCAGCAGCTTGTCGGACCATTACAATGAGCAGTTCTTC. This chain joins TRBV5-4 and TRBJ2-1; no firm D call. The V and J ends lost 1 base and 4 bases respectively, with 9 bases between them. Looked up from germline, CDR1 is SGHNT and CDR2 is YYREEE (reference sequence). The CDR3 runs 14 residues.

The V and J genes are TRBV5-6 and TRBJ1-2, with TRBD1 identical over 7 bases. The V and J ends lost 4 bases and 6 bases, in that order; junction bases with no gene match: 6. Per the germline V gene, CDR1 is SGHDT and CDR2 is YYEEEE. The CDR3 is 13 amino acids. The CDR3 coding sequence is TGTGCCAGCAGCCTCAGACAGGGAGATGGCTACACCTTC. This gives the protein CASSLRQGDGYTF.

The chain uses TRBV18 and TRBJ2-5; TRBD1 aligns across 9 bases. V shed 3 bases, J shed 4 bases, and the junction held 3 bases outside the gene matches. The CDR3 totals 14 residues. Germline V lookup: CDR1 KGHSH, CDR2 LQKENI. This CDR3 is CASSPTGGGETQYF. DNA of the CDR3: TGTGCCAGCTCACCGACAGGGGGGGGAGAGACCCAGTACTTC.

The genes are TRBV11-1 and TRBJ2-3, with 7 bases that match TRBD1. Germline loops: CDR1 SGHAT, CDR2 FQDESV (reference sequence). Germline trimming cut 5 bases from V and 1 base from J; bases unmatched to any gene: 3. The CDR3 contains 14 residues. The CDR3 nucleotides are TGTGCCAGCAGCCCACAGGGGCGCACAGATACGCAGTATTTT. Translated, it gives CASSPQGRTDTQYF.

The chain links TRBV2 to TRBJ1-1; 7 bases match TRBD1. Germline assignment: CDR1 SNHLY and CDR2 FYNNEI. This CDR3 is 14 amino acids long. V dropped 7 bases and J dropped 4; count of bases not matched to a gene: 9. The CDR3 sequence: CASNERQGITEAFF. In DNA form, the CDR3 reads TGTGCCAGCAACGAGCGACAGGGAATCACTGAAGCTTTCTTT.

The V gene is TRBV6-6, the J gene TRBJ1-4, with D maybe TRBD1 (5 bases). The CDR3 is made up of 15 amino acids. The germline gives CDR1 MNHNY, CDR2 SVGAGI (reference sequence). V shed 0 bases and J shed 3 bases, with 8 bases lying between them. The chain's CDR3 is CASSYSGHPNEKLFF. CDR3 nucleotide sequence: TGTGCCAGCAGTTACTCTGGACACCCTAATGAAAAACTGTTTTTT.

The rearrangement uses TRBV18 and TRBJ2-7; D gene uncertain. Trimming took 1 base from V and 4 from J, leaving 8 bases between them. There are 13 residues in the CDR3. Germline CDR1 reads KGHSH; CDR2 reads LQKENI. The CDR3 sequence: CASSPQLQYEQYF. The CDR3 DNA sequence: TGTGCCAGCTCACCACAATTACAGTACGAGCAGTACTTC.